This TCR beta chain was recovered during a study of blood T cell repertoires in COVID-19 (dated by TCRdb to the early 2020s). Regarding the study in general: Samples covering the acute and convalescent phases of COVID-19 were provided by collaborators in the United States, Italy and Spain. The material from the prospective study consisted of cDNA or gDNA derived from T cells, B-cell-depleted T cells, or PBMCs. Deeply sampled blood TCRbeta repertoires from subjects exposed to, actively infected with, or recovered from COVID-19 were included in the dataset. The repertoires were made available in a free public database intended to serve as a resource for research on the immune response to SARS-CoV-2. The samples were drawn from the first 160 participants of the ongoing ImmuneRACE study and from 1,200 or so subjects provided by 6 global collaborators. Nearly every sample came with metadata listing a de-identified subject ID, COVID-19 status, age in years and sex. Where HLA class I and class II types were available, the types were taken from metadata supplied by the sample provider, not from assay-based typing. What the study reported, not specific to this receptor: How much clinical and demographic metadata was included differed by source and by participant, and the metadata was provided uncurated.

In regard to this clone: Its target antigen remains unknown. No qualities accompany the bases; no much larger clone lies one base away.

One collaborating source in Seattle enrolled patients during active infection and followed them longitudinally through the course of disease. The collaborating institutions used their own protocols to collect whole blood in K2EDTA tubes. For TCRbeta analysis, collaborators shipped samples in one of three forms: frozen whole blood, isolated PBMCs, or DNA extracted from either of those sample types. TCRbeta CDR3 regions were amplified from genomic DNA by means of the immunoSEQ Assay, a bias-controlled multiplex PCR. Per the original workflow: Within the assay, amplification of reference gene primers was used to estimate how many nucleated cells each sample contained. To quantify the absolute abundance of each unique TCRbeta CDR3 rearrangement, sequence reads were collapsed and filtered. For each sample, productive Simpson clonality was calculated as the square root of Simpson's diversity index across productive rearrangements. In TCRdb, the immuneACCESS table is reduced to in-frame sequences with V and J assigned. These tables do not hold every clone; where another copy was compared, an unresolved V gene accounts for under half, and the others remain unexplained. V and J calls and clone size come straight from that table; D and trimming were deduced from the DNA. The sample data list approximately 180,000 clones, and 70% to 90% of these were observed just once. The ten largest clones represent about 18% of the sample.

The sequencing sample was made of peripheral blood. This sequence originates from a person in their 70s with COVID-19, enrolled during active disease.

The DNA is as follows: TGCAGCGTCGACATGAGACGACCCTCCTACAATGAGCAGTTCTTC. Translated, it reads CSVDMRRPSYNEQFF. Recombination joined TRBV29-1 with TRBJ2-1; a confident D gene designation cannot be given. The germline ends are 15 bases apart after V is trimmed by 6 bases and J by 0 bases. CDR1 and CDR2 were assigned from the germline V gene as SQVTM and ANQGSEA. The CDR3 covers 15 residues, taking in both the cysteine and the phenylalanine. Only the CDR3 DNA is retained, 45 bases long and in frame from the first base.